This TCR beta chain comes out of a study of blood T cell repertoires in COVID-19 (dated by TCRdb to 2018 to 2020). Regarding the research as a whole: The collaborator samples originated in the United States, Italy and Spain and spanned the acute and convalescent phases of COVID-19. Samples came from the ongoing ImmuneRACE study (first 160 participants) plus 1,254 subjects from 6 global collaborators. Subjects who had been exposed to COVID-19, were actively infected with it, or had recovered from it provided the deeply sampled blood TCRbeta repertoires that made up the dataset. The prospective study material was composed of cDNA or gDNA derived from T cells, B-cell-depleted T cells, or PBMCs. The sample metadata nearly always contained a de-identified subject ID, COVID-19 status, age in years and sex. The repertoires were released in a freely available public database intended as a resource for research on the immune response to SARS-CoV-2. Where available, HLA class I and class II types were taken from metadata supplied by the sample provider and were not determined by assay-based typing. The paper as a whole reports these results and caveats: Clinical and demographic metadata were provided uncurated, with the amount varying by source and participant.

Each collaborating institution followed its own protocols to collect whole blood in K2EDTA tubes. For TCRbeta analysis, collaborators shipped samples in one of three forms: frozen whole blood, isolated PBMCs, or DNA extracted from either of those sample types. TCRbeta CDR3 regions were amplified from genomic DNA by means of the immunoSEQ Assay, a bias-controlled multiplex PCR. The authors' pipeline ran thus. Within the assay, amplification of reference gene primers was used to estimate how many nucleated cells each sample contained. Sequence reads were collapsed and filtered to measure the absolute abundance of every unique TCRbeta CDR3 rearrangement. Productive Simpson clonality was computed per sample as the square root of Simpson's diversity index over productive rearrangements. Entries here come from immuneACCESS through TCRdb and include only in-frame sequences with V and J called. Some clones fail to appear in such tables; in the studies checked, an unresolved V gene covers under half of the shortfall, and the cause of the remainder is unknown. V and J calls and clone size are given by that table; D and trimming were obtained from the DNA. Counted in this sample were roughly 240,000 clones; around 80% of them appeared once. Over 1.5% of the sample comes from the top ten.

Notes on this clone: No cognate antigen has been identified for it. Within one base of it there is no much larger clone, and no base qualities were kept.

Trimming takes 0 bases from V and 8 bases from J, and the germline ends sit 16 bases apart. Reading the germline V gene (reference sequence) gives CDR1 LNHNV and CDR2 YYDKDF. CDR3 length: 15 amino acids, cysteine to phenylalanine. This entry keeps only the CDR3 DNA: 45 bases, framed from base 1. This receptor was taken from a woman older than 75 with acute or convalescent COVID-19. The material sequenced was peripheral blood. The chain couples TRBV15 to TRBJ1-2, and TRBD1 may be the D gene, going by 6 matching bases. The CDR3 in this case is CATSRDPGRGGGYTF. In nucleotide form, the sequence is TGTGCCACCAGCAGAGATCCCGGGCGGGGGGGCGGCTACACCTTC.